This TCR beta chain was found in a study of OX40 agonist ivuxolimab in advanced cancers. Study overall: Roughly two fifths of patients had received prior checkpoint inhibitor therapy.

Sequenced by immunoSEQ multiplex PCR; TCRdb stores in-frame clones only, minus some. The data contain about 80,000 clones, 92% of them seen just once; the ten biggest clones take up about 8.6%. The table lists this clone with a few counts. Trimming stripped 0 bases from V and 0 bases from J, with 8 bases between. Per the germline V gene, CDR1 is LGHNA and CDR2 is YSLEER. The CDR3 is made up of 15 amino acids. J is TRBJ1-1 and V is TRBV4-3; possibly TRBD1 for D (6 bases). The TCR comes from an adult with an advanced solid tumor such as melanoma, head and neck, liver or kidney cancer. The material was CD4+ or CD8+ T cells sorted from blood, obtained in a trial of the OX40 agonist ivuxolimab. This CDR3 reads CASSQDQGLNTEAFF. CDR3 coding DNA: TGCGCCAGCAGCCAAGATCAGGGGCTGAACACTGAAGCTTTCTTT.